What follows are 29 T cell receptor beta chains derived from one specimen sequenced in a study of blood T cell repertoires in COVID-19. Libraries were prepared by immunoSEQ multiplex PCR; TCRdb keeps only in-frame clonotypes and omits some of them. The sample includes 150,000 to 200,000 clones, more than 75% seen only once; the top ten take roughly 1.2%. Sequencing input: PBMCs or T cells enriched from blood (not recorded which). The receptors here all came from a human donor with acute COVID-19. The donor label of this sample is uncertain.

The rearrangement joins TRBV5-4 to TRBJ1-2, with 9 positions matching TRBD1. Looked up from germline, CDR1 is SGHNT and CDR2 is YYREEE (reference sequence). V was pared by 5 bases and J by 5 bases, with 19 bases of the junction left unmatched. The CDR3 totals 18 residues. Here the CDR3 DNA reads TGTGCCAGCAGTTCTTGGGACCTAACAGGGGGCGGCTCTTATGGCTACACCTTC. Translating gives CASSSWDLTGGGSYGYTF.

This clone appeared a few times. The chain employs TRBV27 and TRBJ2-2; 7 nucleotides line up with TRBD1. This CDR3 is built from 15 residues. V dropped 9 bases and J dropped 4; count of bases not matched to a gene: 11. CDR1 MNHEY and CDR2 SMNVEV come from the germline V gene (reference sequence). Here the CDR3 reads CASSPTGFGTGELFF. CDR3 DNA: TGTGCCAGTTCACCGACAGGGTTCGGCACCGGGGAGCTGTTTTTT.

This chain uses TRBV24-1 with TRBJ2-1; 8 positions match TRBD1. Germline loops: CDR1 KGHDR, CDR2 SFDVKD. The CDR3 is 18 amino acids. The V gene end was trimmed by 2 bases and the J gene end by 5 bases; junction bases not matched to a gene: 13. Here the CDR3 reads CATSDSTNRGALDNEQFF. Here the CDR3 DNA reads TGTGCCACCAGTGATTCCACCAACAGGGGGGCATTGGACAATGAGCAGTTCTTC.

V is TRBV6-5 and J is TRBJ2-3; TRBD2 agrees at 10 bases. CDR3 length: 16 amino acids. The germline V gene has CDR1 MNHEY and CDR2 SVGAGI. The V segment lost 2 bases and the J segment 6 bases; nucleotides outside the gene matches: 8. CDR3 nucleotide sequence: TGTGCCAGCAGTTACGAAGCGGGGGGGGCAAGGGATACGCAGTATTTT. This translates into CASSYEAGGARDTQYF.

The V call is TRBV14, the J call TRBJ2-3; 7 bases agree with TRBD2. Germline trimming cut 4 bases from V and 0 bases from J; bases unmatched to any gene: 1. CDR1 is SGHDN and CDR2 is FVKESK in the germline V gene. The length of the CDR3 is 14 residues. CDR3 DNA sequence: TGTGCCAGCAGCCGGGGGGGAAGCACAGATACGCAGTATTTT. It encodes CASSRGGSTDTQYF.

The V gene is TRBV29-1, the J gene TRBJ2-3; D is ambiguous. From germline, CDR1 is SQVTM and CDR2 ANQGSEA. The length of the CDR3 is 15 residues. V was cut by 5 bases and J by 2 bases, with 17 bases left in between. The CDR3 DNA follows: TGCAGCGTTTCCCAACAACAGATCTTCACAGATACGCAGTATTTT. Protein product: CSVSQQQIFTDTQYF.

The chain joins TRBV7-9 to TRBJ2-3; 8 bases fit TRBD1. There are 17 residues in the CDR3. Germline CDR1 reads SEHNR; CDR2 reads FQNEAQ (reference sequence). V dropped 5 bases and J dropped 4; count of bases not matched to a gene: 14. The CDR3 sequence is CASSRGAGQGGADTQYF. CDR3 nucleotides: TGTGCCAGCAGCCGAGGGGCAGGACAGGGTGGGGCAGATACGCAGTATTTT.

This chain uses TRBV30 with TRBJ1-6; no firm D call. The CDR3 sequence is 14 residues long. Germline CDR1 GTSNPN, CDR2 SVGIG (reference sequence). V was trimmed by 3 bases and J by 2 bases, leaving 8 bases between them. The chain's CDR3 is CAWRRTTYNSPLHF. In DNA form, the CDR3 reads TGTGCCTGGAGAAGGACTACCTATAATTCACCCCTCCACTTT.

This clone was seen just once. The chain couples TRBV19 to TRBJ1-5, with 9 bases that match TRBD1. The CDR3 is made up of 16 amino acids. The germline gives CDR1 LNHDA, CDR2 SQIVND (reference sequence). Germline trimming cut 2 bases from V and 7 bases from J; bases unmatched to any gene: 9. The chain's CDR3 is CASSILGTGTGQPQHF. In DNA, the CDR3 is TGTGCCAGTAGTATACTGGGGACAGGGACGGGCCAGCCCCAGCATTTT.

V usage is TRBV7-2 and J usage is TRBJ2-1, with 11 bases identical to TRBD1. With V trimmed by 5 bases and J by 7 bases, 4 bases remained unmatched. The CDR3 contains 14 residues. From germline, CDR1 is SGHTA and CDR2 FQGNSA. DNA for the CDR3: TGTGCCAGCAGCAAGGACAGGGGGCCGAATGAGCAGTTCTTC. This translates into CASSKDRGPNEQFF. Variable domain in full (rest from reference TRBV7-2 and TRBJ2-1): GAGVSQSPSNKVTEKGKDVELRCDPISGHTALYWYRQSLGQGLEFLIYFQGNSAPDKSGLPSDRFSAERTGGSVSTLTIQRTQQEDSAVYLCASSKDRGPNEQFFGPGTRLTVL.

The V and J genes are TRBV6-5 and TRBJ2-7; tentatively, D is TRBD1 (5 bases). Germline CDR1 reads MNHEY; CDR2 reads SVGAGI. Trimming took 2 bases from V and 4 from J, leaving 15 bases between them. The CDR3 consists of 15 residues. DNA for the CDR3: TGTGCCAGCAGTTACCTCCCTAGGAAGGGGTACGAGCAGTACTTC. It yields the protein CASSYLPRKGYEQYF.

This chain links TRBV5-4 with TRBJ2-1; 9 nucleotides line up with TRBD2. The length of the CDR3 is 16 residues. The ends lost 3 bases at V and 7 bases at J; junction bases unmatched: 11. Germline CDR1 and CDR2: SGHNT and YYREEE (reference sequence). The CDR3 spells CASSSSAGGDHNEQFF. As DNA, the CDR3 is TGTGCCAGCAGCTCCTCAGCGGGGGGCGACCATAATGAGCAGTTCTTC.

The CDR3 loop reads CASSPFRETQYF. The DNA of the CDR3 is TGTGCCAGCAGTCCGTTCCGAGAGACCCAGTACTTC. This chain links TRBV12-3 or TRBV12-4 with TRBJ2-5; D uncertain. Trimming cost V 5 bases and J 4 bases, with 8 bases left between them. This CDR3 has 12 amino acids.

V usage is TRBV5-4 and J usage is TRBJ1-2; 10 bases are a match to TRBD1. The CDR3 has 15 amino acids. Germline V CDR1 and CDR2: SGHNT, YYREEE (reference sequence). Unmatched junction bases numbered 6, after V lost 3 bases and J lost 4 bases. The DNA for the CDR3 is TGTGCCAGCAGCTCAGGACAGGGGGTAGTCTATGGCTACACCTTC. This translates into CASSSGQGVVYGYTF.

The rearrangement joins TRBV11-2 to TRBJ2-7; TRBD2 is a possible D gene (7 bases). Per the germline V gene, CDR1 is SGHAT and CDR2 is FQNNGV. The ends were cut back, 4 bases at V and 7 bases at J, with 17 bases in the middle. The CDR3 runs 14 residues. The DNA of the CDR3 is TGTGCCAGCAGCTCCATCCGGACAGCGGGGGAGCAGTACTTC. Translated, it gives CASSSIRTAGEQYF.

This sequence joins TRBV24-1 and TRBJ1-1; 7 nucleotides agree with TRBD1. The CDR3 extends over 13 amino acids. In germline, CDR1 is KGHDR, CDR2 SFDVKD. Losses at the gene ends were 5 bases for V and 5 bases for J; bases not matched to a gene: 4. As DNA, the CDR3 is TGTGCCACCAGTGTTGCAGGGGGGACTGAAGCTTTCTTT. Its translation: CATSVAGGTEAFF.

This CDR3 reads CASSLGSGTSNQPQHF. CDR3 in DNA: TGTGCCAGCAGCTTAGGATCCGGGACAAGCAATCAGCCCCAGCATTTT. This chain connects TRBV7-9 to TRBJ1-5; tentatively, D is TRBD1 (6 bases). The CDR3 is made up of 16 amino acids. CDR1 is SEHNR and CDR2 is FQNEAQ in the germline V gene (reference sequence). Trimming stripped 1 base from V and 1 base from J, with 11 bases between.

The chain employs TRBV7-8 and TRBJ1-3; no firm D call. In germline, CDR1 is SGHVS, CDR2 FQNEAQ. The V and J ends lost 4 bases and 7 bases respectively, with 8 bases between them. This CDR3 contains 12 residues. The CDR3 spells CASSYTGNTIYF. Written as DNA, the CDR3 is TGTGCCAGCAGCTATACGGGGAACACCATATATTTT. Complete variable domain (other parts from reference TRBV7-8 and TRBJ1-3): GAGVSQSPRYKVAKRGQDVALRCDPISGHVSLFWYQQALGQGPEFLTYFQNEAQLDKSGLPSDRFFAERPEGSVSTLKIQRTQQEDSAVYLCASSYTGNTIYFGEGSWLTVV.

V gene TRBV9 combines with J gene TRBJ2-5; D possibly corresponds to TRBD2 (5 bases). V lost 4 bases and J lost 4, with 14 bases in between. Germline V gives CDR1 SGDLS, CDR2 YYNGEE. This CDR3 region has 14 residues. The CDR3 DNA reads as TGTGCCAGCAGCCCCGATGCGGGTGGAGAGACCCAGTACTTC. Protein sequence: CASSPDAGGETQYF.

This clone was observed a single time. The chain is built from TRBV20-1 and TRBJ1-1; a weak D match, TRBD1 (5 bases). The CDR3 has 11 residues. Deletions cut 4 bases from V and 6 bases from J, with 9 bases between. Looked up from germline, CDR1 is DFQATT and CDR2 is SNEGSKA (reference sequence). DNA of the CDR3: TGCAGTGCTACAAGGGGTGCTGAAGCTTTCTTT. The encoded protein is CSATRGAEAFF.

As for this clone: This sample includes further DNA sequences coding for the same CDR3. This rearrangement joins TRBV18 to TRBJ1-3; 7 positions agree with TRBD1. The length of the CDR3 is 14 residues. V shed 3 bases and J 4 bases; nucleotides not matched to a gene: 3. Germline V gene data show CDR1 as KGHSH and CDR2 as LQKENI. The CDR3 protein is CASSPGTAGNTIYF. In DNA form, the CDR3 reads TGTGCCAGCTCACCGGGGACAGCCGGAAACACCATATATTTT.

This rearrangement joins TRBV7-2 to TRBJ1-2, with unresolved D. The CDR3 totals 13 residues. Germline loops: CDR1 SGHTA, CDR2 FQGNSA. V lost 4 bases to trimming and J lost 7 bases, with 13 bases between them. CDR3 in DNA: TGTGCCAGCAGCTCGACCGGGGTCTTTGGCTACACCTTC. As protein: CASSSTGVFGYTF.

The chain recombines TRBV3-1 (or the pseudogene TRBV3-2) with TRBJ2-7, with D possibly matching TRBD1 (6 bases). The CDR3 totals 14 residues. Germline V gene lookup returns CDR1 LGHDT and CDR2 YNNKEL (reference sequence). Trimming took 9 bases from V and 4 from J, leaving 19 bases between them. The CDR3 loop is CARMSRTAKYEQYF. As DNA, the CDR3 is TGTGCCAGGATGTCCCGGACAGCCAAGTACGAGCAGTACTTC.

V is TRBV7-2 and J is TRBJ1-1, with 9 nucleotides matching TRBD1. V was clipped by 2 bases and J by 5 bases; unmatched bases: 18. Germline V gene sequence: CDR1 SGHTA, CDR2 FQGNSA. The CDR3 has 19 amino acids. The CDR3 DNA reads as TGTGCCAGCAGCTTACGTCTGGGAACAGGGGGCAAGGGTAAAACTGAAGCTTTCTTT. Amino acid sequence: CASSLRLGTGGKGKTEAFF.

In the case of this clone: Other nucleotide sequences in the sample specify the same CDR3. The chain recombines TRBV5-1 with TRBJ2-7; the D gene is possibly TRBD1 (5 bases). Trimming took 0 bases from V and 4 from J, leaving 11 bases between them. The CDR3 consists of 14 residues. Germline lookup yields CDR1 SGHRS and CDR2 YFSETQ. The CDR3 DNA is TGCGCCAGCAGCTTGGGCCAGGGATCTTACGAGCAGTACTTC. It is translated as CASSLGQGSYEQYF.

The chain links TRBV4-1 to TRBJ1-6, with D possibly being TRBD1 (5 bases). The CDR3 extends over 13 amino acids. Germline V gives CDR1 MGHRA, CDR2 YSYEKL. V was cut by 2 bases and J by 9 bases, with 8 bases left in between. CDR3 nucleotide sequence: TGCGCCAGCAGCCAACTCAGGGTTTCACCCCTCCACTTT. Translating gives CASSQLRVSPLHF.

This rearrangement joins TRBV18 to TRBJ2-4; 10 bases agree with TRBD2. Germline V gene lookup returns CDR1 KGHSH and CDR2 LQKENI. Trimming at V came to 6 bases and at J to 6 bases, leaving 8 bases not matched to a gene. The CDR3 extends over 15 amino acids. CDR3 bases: TGTGCCAGCTCTCGCGGACTAGCGGAACTAAACATTCAGTACTTC. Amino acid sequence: CASSRGLAELNIQYF.

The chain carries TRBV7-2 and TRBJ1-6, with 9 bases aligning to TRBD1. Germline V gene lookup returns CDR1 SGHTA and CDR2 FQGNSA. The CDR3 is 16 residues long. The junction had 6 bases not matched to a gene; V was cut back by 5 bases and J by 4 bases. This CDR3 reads CASSPQGATYNSPLHF. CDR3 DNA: TGTGCCAGCAGCCCACAGGGGGCGACTTATAATTCACCCCTCCACTTT.

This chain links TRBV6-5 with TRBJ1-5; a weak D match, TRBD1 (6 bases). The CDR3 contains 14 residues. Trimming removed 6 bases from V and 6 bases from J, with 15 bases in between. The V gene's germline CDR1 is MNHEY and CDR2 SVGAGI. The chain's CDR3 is CASRNSGAGQPQHF. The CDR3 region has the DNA TGTGCCAGCAGAAACTCAGGGGCTGGTCAGCCCCAGCATTTT.